These 10 T cell receptor beta chains came from one sample sequenced in a study of patients and donors after allogeneic stem cell transplantation. Using its own MiXCR run on the RT-PCR reads, TCRdb lists one record per CDR3 protein. This sample carries about 960,000 distinct CDR3 sequences, about 20% of them seen once, and the ten largest clones take 5% to 7.5%. Input material: blood, either unsorted or a sorted T cell fraction (not recorded which). The receptors were sampled from a human donor who was either an allogeneic HSCT recipient or a stem cell or donor lymphocyte infusion donor (not recorded which). It is not recorded whose cells these are; they may come from a transplant donor.

The chain uses TRBV3-1 and TRBJ2-7, with D possibly being TRBD1 (6 bases). In germline, CDR1 is LGHDT, CDR2 YNNKEL (reference sequence). Trimming shortened V by 3 bases and J by 4 bases, and 19 bases separated the two germline ends. The CDR3 extends over 16 amino acids. The CDR3, as DNA: TGTGCCAGCAGCCACGAGTCCGGGACATTCATTTACGAGCAGTACTTC. It encodes CASSHESGTFIYEQYF.

This clonotype was seen a few times. The V call is TRBV4-1, the J call TRBJ2-5, with D tentatively TRBD1 (6 bases). CDR1 MGHRA and CDR2 YSYEKL come from the germline V gene. The CDR3 runs 15 residues. V lost 0 bases and J lost 5, with 13 bases in between. In DNA, the CDR3 is TGCGCCAGCAGCCAAGAGGGGGCTTTTGGGGAGACCCAGTACTTC. The encoded protein is CASSQEGAFGETQYF.

The chain has TRBV12-3 or TRBV12-4 and TRBJ1-4; D is undetermined. Trimming took 5 bases from V and 5 from J, leaving 6 bases between them. The CDR3 runs to 12 residues. The DNA for the CDR3 is TGTGCCAGCAGTGGACTCAATGAAAAACTGTTTTTT. It is translated as CASSGLNEKLFF.

The chain recombines TRBV11-2 with TRBJ2-7, with D unresolved. V lost 3 bases and J lost 0, with 9 bases in between. The CDR3 length is 14 residues. Per the germline V gene, CDR1 is SGHAT and CDR2 is FQNNGV. The CDR3 sequence is CASSFDILSYEQYF. Written as DNA, the CDR3 is TGTGCCAGCAGCTTCGACATCCTCTCCTACGAGCAGTACTTC.

This chain uses TRBV7-6 with TRBJ2-5; a possible D gene is TRBD2 (5 bases). CDR3 size: 15 residues. Trimming cost V 5 bases and J 4 bases, with 17 bases left between them. Germline V gives CDR1 SGHVS, CDR2 FNYEAQ. The CDR3 nucleotides read TGTGCCAGCAGCAAAAGGACTCCAACGGGAGAGACCCAGTACTTC. Its translation is CASSKRTPTGETQYF.

The table lists this clonotype with a few counts. The chain couples TRBV5-1 to TRBJ2-3, with 8 positions matching TRBD2. The CDR3 loop spans 13 amino acids. Germline assignment: CDR1 SGHRS and CDR2 YFSETQ. Trimming took 6 bases from V and 3 from J; bases not matched to a gene: 3. The CDR3 DNA sequence: TGCGCCAGCACGGGACTAGTGACAGATACGCAGTATTTT. It encodes CASTGLVTDTQYF.

The V call is TRBV4-3, the J call TRBJ1-5; no firm D call. The CDR3 is made up of 13 amino acids. CDR1 and CDR2 from the germline V gene are LGHNA and YSLEER. V lost 4 bases, J lost 5 bases, and 9 bases lay in between. The CDR3 coding sequence is TGCGCCAGCAGCCTCAGTGTTTATCAGCCCCAGCATTTT. Amino acid sequence: CASSLSVYQPQHF.

The sample holds a few counts of this clonotype. The chain carries TRBV5-6 and TRBJ2-3; TRBD2 agrees at 10 bases. Looked up from germline, CDR1 is SGHDT and CDR2 is YYEEEE. V was pared by 3 bases and J by 0 bases, with 13 bases of the junction left unmatched. The CDR3 spans 19 residues. The chain's CDR3 is CASSSPLAGEDFSTDTQYF. The DNA for the CDR3 is TGTGCCAGCAGCTCTCCCCTAGCGGGGGAGGACTTTAGCACAGATACGCAGTATTTT.

This clonotype was seen only a few times. V usage is TRBV25-1 and J usage is TRBJ1-4; TRBD1 matches at 8 bases. V shed 6 bases and J 4 bases; nucleotides not matched to a gene: 7. Per germline, CDR1 MGHDK and CDR2 SYGVNS. The CDR3 covers 15 residues. The CDR3 DNA sequence: TGTGCCAGCAGAGATGACAGGGGATTTAATGAAAAACTGTTTTTT. Its protein is CASRDDRGFNEKLFF. The variable domain in full, with the rest retrieved from reference TRBV25-1 and TRBJ1-4, is EADIYQTPRYLVIGTGKKITLECSQTMGHDKMYWYQQDPGMELHLIHYSYGVNSTEKGDLSSESTVSRIRTEHFPLTLESARPSHTSQYLCASRDDRGFNEKLFFGSGTQLSVL.

This clonotype was recorded a few times. This rearrangement joins TRBV20-1 to TRBJ2-7; D is possibly TRBD1 (5 bases). CDR3 length: 12 residues. The V gene lost 5 bases and the J gene lost 3 bases, with 11 bases spanning the gap. Looked up from germline, CDR1 is DFQATT and CDR2 is SNEGSKA (reference sequence). CDR3 amino acids: CSAWGGDYEQYF. The DNA of the CDR3 is TGCAGTGCTTGGGGCGGAGACTACGAGCAGTACTTC.